Shown below are 15 T cell receptor beta chains from a single sample sequenced in a study of shared clonotypes between healthy human individuals. Clones were read by immunoSEQ multiplex PCR, and TCRdb kept only the in-frame ones, dropping some. The sample includes 850,000 to 1,100,000 clones, about 80% of them seen just once. Sample: memory CD4+ T cells from PBMCs. The subset: CD45RA-negative fraction. All receptors derive from a man between 18 and 29 years old in good health. Some clones in this sample may be carry-over from other donors' samples.

The V call is TRBV7-3, the J call TRBJ1-5; 8 bases fit TRBD1. V trimming: 1 base; J trimming: 4 bases; junction bases outside the gene matches: 15. From germline, CDR1 is SGHTA and CDR2 FQGTGA. The CDR3 is 19 residues long. CDR3 in DNA: TGTGCCAGCAGCTTAATCCTGGGGGACAGGCGAATTGTGAATCAGCCCCAGCATTTT. Translated, it gives CASSLILGDRRIVNQPQHF.

Comment on this clone: The same CDR3 is also encoded by other DNA sequences in this sample. The chain recombines TRBV27 with TRBJ2-1; a possible D gene is TRBD2 (6 bases). V dropped 3 bases and J dropped 3 bases, with 12 bases sitting between them. This CDR3 is built from 15 residues. Germline-derived CDR1 and CDR2 are MNHEY and SMNVEV (reference sequence). The CDR3 spells CASSFDGRGYNEQFF. In nucleotides, the CDR3 is TGTGCCAGCAGTTTTGACGGGCGGGGCTACAATGAGCAGTTCTTC.

The genes are TRBV6-6 and TRBJ2-3, with unresolved D. CDR1 and CDR2 from the germline V gene are MNHNY and SVGAGI (reference sequence). V lost 0 bases, J lost 3 bases, and 10 bases lay in between. This CDR3 region has 15 residues. The CDR3: CASSYSRRGTDTQYF. CDR3 coding DNA: TGTGCCAGCAGTTACTCGAGGAGAGGAACAGATACGCAGTATTTT.

This chain uses TRBV2 with TRBJ2-5; 8 bases line up with TRBD2. From germline, CDR1 is SNHLY and CDR2 FYNNEI. Unmatched junction bases numbered 6, after V lost 2 bases and J lost 4 bases. The CDR3 consists of 15 residues. For the CDR3, the DNA is TGTGCCAGCAGTGAAATCGGGGGGGAAGGAGAGACCCAGTACTTC. This sequence encodes CASSEIGGEGETQYF.

The chain couples TRBV2 to TRBJ2-7, with unresolved D. Germline CDR1 is SNHLY and CDR2 is FYNNEI. This CDR3 is 13 amino acids long. Trimming removed 6 bases at V and 6 bases at J, with 15 bases between. This chain's CDR3 is CASRYGVLGEQYF. In DNA, the CDR3 is TGTGCCAGCAGATATGGGGTCTTAGGCGAGCAGTACTTC.

V is TRBV18 and J is TRBJ2-7; 7 bases line up with TRBD2. The CDR3 extends over 14 amino acids. Trimming took 6 bases from V and 3 from J; bases not matched to a gene: 8. Per germline, CDR1 KGHSH and CDR2 LQKENI. The CDR3 protein is CASSSSGGNYEQYF. Written as DNA, the CDR3 is TGTGCCAGCTCGTCTAGCGGAGGGAACTACGAGCAGTACTTC.

The chain carries TRBV27 and TRBJ1-4, with D possibly being TRBD1 (5 bases). This CDR3 contains 20 residues. Germline CDR1 reads MNHEY; CDR2 reads SMNVEV (reference sequence). Trimming cost V 5 bases and J 11 bases, with 36 bases left between them. The CDR3 loop is CASSATSLRSMGRAGGKLFF. CDR3 nucleotide sequence: TGTGCCAGCAGTGCCACCTCCCTCCGCAGCATGGGCAGGGCCGGGGGGAAACTGTTTTTT.

V usage is TRBV5-1 and J usage is TRBJ2-2; a possible D gene is TRBD2 (5 bases). Trimming cost V 2 bases and J 5 bases, with 13 bases left between them. Germline CDR1 SGHRS, CDR2 YFSETQ. There are 15 residues in the CDR3. The CDR3 sequence is CASSFGPSGTGELFF. The CDR3 coding sequence is TGCGCCAGCAGCTTTGGGCCTTCGGGGACCGGGGAGCTGTTTTTT.

J is TRBJ2-7 and V is TRBV4-1; 13 bases match TRBD2. J lost 7 bases, V lost 4 bases, and 10 bases had no gene match. Germline values: CDR1 MGHRA, CDR2 YSYEKL. This CDR3 has 16 residues. For the CDR3, the DNA is TGCGCCAGCAGCCGCTTACTAGCGGGAGGGCCGGGGGAGCAGTACTTC. This sequence encodes CASSRLLAGGPGEQYF.

A single count supports this clone. The rearrangement links TRBV5-4 to TRBJ2-1; tentatively, D is TRBD2 (6 bases). Between the trimmed V and J ends, which lost 4 bases and 0 bases, there was a span of 14 bases. The CDR3 length is 16 residues. CDR1 and CDR2 (germline): SGHNT, YYREEE (reference sequence). The CDR3 sequence is CASSPRGGGSYNEQFF. The DNA of the CDR3 is TGTGCCAGCAGCCCGCGTGGGGGAGGCTCCTACAATGAGCAGTTCTTC.

This chain connects TRBV7-9 to TRBJ1-1; D not certain. The V gene's germline CDR1 is SEHNR and CDR2 FQNEAQ (reference sequence). Trimming removed 2 bases from V and 4 bases from J, with 23 bases in between. CDR3 size: 18 residues. CDR3 coding DNA: TGTGCCAGCAGCTTAATCGCGTTTTTTGTGAGGGCGGCCACTGAAGCTTTCTTT. Translation gives CASSLIAFFVRAATEAFF.

The gene calls are TRBV5-3 and TRBJ2-5; the D gene is possibly TRBD2 (5 bases). TRBV5-3 is designated an ORF whose function remains uncertain. V gave up 4 bases and J gave up 1 base, with 17 bases separating them. The CDR3 consists of 16 residues. For the CDR3, the DNA is TGTGCCAGAAGCCTGGTTGGGGAGCTAACCCAAGAGACCCAGTACTTC. It encodes CARSLVGELTQETQYF.

This clone was seen once. The gene calls are TRBV16 and TRBJ2-3; 7 nucleotides match TRBD2. Trimming at V came to 3 bases and at J to 0 bases, leaving 3 bases not matched to a gene. The CDR3 loop spans 15 amino acids. Germline V gene data show CDR1 as KGHSY and CDR2 as FQNENV. The CDR3 region is CASSHPSGSTDTQYF. The CDR3, as DNA: TGTGCCAGCAGCCACCCTAGCGGCAGCACAGATACGCAGTATTTT.

Worth noting for this clone: The DNA is omitted, as the CDR3 cannot be located on it reliably, and the CDR3 follows TCRdb's listing. This chain joins TRBV25-1 and TRBJ2-7; the listed D gene, TRBD1, was not tested against the DNA. The germline V gene encodes CDR1 MGHDK and CDR2 SYGVNS. The CDR3 comprises 13 residues, both ends counted. The CDR3 here is CASSFGTGSMEYF.

The CDR3 region is CASRLRRVSYEQYF. CDR3 DNA sequence: TGTGCCAGCAGACTCCGCAGGGTCTCCTACGAGCAGTACTTC. The rearrangement links TRBV27 to TRBJ2-7, with TRBD1 as a possible D gene (5 bases). Germline V gene sequence: CDR1 MNHEY, CDR2 SMNVEV (reference sequence). Trimming pared 6 bases from V and 0 bases from J, leaving 12 bases between. The CDR3 has 14 amino acids.